These 19 T cell receptor beta chains came from one sample sequenced in a study of cytomegalovirus exposure and HLA in healthy donors. The PCR was carried out with 60 Vbeta primers and 13 Jbeta primers. Sequenced by immunoSEQ multiplex PCR; TCRdb stores in-frame clones only, minus some. The sample includes 100,000 to 150,000 clones, 81% of them seen just once. The sequencing input was PBMCs. Source of these receptors: a man between 18 and 35 years old in good health and CMV-seronegative.

The chain is built from TRBV7-8 and TRBJ2-5; TRBD2 aligns across 16 bases. In germline, CDR1 is SGHVS, CDR2 FQNEAQ. Losses at the gene ends were 5 bases for V and 4 bases for J; bases not matched to a gene: 4. CDR3 size: 16 residues. CDR3 sequence reads: CASSRGTSGGAETQYF. The CDR3 nucleotides read TGTGCCAGCAGCCGCGGGACTAGCGGGGGGGCAGAGACCCAGTACTTC. The full variable domain, with the rest looked up from reference TRBV7-8 and TRBJ2-5, is GAGVSQSPRYKVAKRGQDVALRCDPISGHVSLFWYQQALGQGPEFLTYFQNEAQLDKSGLPSDRFFAERPEGSVSTLKIQRTQQEDSAVYLCASSRGTSGGAETQYFGPGTRLLVL.

CDR3 region: CASSRTEETQYF. CDR3 in DNA: TGTGCCAGCAGTAGGACAGAAGAGACCCAGTACTTC. The rearrangement links TRBV5-4 to TRBJ2-5; D is perhaps TRBD1 (6 bases). The germline CDR1 and CDR2 sequences are SGHNT and YYREEE (reference sequence). V was shortened by 5 bases and J by 3 bases, with 8 bases between the two germline ends. This CDR3 has 12 amino acids.

V gene TRBV5-6 combines with J gene TRBJ2-7, with D perhaps matching TRBD2 (5 bases). The CDR3 extends over 14 amino acids. Germline V gene lookup returns CDR1 SGHDT and CDR2 YYEEEE. V was trimmed by 5 bases and J by 2 bases, leaving 14 bases between them. The CDR3 loop reads CASSVRGMTYEQYF. In DNA, the CDR3 is TGTGCCAGCAGTGTCCGGGGAATGACCTACGAGCAGTACTTC.

The chain employs TRBV19 and TRBJ2-3; 9 bases match TRBD1. CDR1 LNHDA and CDR2 SQIVND come from the germline V gene (reference sequence). J lost 6 bases, V lost 5 bases, and 9 bases had no gene match. CDR3 length equals 15 residues. The DNA of the CDR3 is TGTGCCAGTAGTGGGACAGGGAGTAGGTCGGATACGCAGTATTTT. As protein: CASSGTGSRSDTQYF.

In its sample, this clone was seen a few times. The chain has TRBV2 and TRBJ1-1; tentative D call: TRBD1 (6 bases). Germline V CDR1 and CDR2: SNHLY, FYNNEI. The CDR3 sequence is 15 residues long. The germline V and J ends were trimmed by 5 bases and 0 bases, with 13 bases remaining between them. The CDR3 region has the DNA TGTGCCAGCAGTCAGTACGGACAGATGAACACTGAAGCTTTCTTT. Translated, it gives CASSQYGQMNTEAFF.

J is TRBJ1-1 and V is TRBV11-1; TRBD1 matches 7 bases. The CDR3 is made up of 14 amino acids. V shed 5 bases and J 5 bases; nucleotides not matched to a gene: 8. Germline values: CDR1 SGHAT, CDR2 FQDESV (reference sequence). DNA for the CDR3: TGTGCCAGCAGCCGAAGACAGGGTAAGACTGAAGCTTTCTTT. This codes for CASSRRQGKTEAFF.

The V call is TRBV10-3, the J call TRBJ2-7, with D possibly matching TRBD2 (5 bases). The V end lost 2 bases, the J end lost 6 bases, and 14 bases lay between the germline ends. The CDR3 loop spans 14 amino acids. From germline, CDR1 is ENHRY and CDR2 SYGVKD. CDR3 protein: CAISEPGMGFEQYF. The CDR3 nucleotides are TGTGCCATCAGTGAGCCCGGGATGGGCTTCGAGCAGTACTTC.

This clone was observed a single time. The sample has other DNA sequences that encode this CDR3 too. The J gene is TRBJ2-5, the V gene TRBV5-6, with TRBD2 matching 8 bases. The germline gives CDR1 SGHDT, CDR2 YYEEEE. After removal of 0 bases from V and 7 bases from J, the junction contained 8 bases not matched to a gene. There are 15 residues in the CDR3. CDR3 nucleotide sequence: TGTGCCAGCAGCTTGGAGTGGCGGGGGGCTGGGACCCAGTACTTC. This codes for CASSLEWRGAGTQYF.

The chain uses TRBV7-6 and TRBJ1-1; maybe TRBD1 (5 bases). The length of the CDR3 is 16 residues. Germline V lookup: CDR1 SGHVS, CDR2 FNYEAQ. V was trimmed by 4 bases and J by 0 bases, leaving 15 bases between them. The CDR3 region has the DNA TGTGCCAGCAGCTCAATGACAGCGCCCCTGAACACTGAAGCTTTCTTT. Translated: CASSSMTAPLNTEAFF.

This clone was counted once. This rearrangement joins TRBV7-9 to TRBJ2-1; 9 bases agree with TRBD2. The V gene end was trimmed by 5 bases and the J gene end by 3 bases; junction bases not matched to a gene: 17. This CDR3 contains 19 residues. Germline values: CDR1 SEHNR, CDR2 FQNEAQ (reference sequence). The CDR3 sequence is CASSPSAASGAFYYNEQFF. The CDR3 DNA reads as TGTGCCAGCAGCCCAAGTGCGGCTAGCGGGGCCTTTTACTACAATGAGCAGTTCTTC.

The V and J genes are TRBV15 and TRBJ2-1; a weak D match, TRBD2 (5 bases). With 0 bases removed from V and 14 bases from J, the gap between germline ends came to 20 bases. Looked up from germline, CDR1 is LNHNV and CDR2 is YYDKDF (reference sequence). This CDR3 spans 15 amino acids. CDR3 in DNA: TGTGCCACCAGCAGAGATTACGTGGACCCTAGCCCGAAGTTCTTC. This codes for CATSRDYVDPSPKFF. Full variable domain (outside the CDR3, taken from reference TRBV15 and TRBJ2-1): DAMVIQNPRYQVTQFGKPVTLSCSQTLNHNVMYWYQQKSSQAPKLLFHYYDKDFNNEADTPDNFQSRRPNTSFCFLDIRSPGLGDTAMYLCATSRDYVDPSPKFFGPGTRLTVL.

The chain has TRBV11-2 and TRBJ2-7, with D perhaps matching TRBD2 (6 bases). Per germline, CDR1 SGHAT and CDR2 FQNNGV. Between the trimmed V and J ends, which lost 1 base and 4 bases, there was a span of 11 bases. This CDR3 is built from 14 residues. CDR3 nucleotide sequence: TGTGCCAGCAGCTTAGGCGGGGAACGGTACGAGCAGTACTTC. Amino acids: CASSLGGERYEQYF.

The chain carries TRBV27 and TRBJ2-7; D is perhaps TRBD1 (5 bases). V was clipped by 1 base and J by 3 bases, with 7 bases between them. The CDR3 covers 13 residues. Per the germline V gene, CDR1 is MNHEY and CDR2 is SMNVEV (reference sequence). The CDR3 sequence is CASSLFTGYEQYF. CDR3 nucleotides: TGTGCCAGCAGTTTATTTACAGGCTACGAGCAGTACTTC.

The V gene is TRBV7-2, the J gene TRBJ2-7, with D perhaps TRBD1 (6 bases). The germline gives CDR1 SGHTA, CDR2 FQGNSA. The V gene lost 6 bases and the J gene lost 0 bases, with 9 bases spanning the gap. The CDR3 contains 13 residues. This chain's CDR3 is CASRDSLSYEQYF. In DNA form, the CDR3 reads TGTGCCAGCAGGGACAGCCTCTCCTACGAGCAGTACTTC.

J is TRBJ2-1 and V is TRBV6-1; possibly TRBD2 for D (6 bases). The V and J ends lost 8 bases and 15 bases respectively, with 17 bases between them. The CDR3 is made up of 11 amino acids. The germline V gene encodes CDR1 MNHNS and CDR2 SASEGT. DNA of the CDR3: TGTGCCAGCTGCGGGGAGATACGGACGTTCTTC. This codes for CASCGEIRTFF.

The rearrangement joins TRBV10-2 to TRBJ2-7; D gene ambiguous. Per germline, CDR1 WSHSY and CDR2 SAAADI. V was trimmed by 3 bases and J by 3 bases, leaving 12 bases between them. The CDR3 spans 14 residues. This CDR3 is CASSDMAPGYEQYF. The CDR3 DNA follows: TGCGCCAGCAGTGATATGGCCCCAGGCTACGAGCAGTACTTC.

The chain uses TRBV5-6 and TRBJ1-1, with a weak D call TRBD1 (5 bases). This CDR3 has 15 amino acids. V was shortened by 0 bases and J by 7 bases, with 16 bases between the two germline ends. Germline CDR1 reads SGHDT; CDR2 reads YYEEEE. The CDR3 loop reads CASSLGSPTRVEAFF. DNA for the CDR3: TGTGCCAGCAGCTTGGGCTCCCCAACCAGGGTTGAAGCTTTCTTT.

A note on this clone: Germline and junction disagree at one end, which may indicate a read error. The rearrangement joins TRBV2 to TRBJ2-1; tentatively, D is TRBD1 (7 bases). Germline values: CDR1 SNHLY, CDR2 FYNNEI. The CDR3 has 13 amino acids. The DNA of the CDR3 is TGTGCCAGCAGTCCGACGGAGGGGGCACCCTCGCTCTTC. Residues: CASSPTEGAPSLF.

The chain combines TRBV18 with TRBJ2-5, with 12 bases that match TRBD2. This CDR3 is built from 16 residues. Germline V lookup: CDR1 KGHSH, CDR2 LQKENI. Trimming removed 0 bases from V and 6 bases from J; junction bases left unmatched: 5. For the CDR3, the DNA is TGTGCCAGCTCACCACCATCTAGCGGGGGGGCAAAGACCCAGTACTTC. Translation gives CASSPPSSGGAKTQYF. The full variable domain, completed using reference TRBV18 and TRBJ2-5, is NAGVMQNPRHLVRRRGQEARLRCSPMKGHSHVYWYRQLPEEGLKFMVYLQKENIIDESGMPKERFSAEFPKEGPSILRIQQVVRGDSAAYFCASSPPSSGGAKTQYFGPGTRLLVL.